This TCR beta chain is drawn from a study of OX40 agonist ivuxolimab in advanced cancers. Background on the study: Patients received ivuxolimab, an agonistic anti-OX40 (CD134) antibody. The patients received ivuxolimab by intravenous route every 2 weeks at 0.01 to 10 mg/kg. Notes on the study in general: On average, CD8+ T cells showed a greater number of expanded clones than CD4+.

In regard to this clone: No antigen is known for it.

The germline V gene encodes CDR1 GTSNPN and CDR2 SVGIG (reference sequence). Between the trimmed V and J ends, which lost 4 bases and 9 bases, there was a span of 16 bases. The length of the CDR3 is 13 residues. Clones were read by immunoSEQ multiplex PCR, and TCRdb kept only the in-frame ones, dropping some. This table holds over 50,000 clones, 92% found once. The sequencing used CD4+ or CD8+ T cells sorted from blood, collected in a trial of the OX40 agonist ivuxolimab. The V call is TRBV30, the J call TRBJ2-1; tentative D call: TRBD2 (5 bases). The sequence was collected from an adult with an advanced solid tumor such as melanoma, head and neck, liver or kidney cancer. CDR3 sequence: CAWNGVEGPEQFF. The CDR3 bases are TGTGCCTGGAATGGGGTAGAGGGTCCTGAGCAGTTCTTC.